This TCR beta chain was sequenced for a study of blood T cells in healthy people across ages. The use of a sample-barcoded 5' primer and a J-beta primer mix characterized a second PCR of roughly 7 to 11 cycles. TCRdb processed the 5' RACE reads anew with MiXCR; each CDR3 protein has one entry. Of 450,000 to 700,000 distinct CDR3 sequences in the sample, 27% were seen once. Germline assignment: CDR1 SGHTA and CDR2 FQGNSA. This CDR3 contains 18 residues. Trimming cost V 3 bases and J 0 bases; bases outside gene matches: 11. This clonotype was observed a handful of times. Sample: blood. The sequence was obtained from a woman in her seventies in good health. The rearrangement uses TRBV7-2 and TRBJ1-5, with 7 nucleotides matching TRBD1. DNA for the CDR3: TGTGCCAGCAGCTTGATCGGGACAGCCTTTAATAGCAATCAGCCCCAGCATTTT. This translates into CASSLIGTAFNSNQPQHF.